The present T cell receptor (beta chain) was sequenced within a study of blood T cell repertoires in COVID-19. From germline, CDR1 is MDHEN and CDR2 SYDVKM. This CDR3 has 14 amino acids. The ends lost 5 bases at V and 6 bases at J; junction bases unmatched: 10. Profiled with immunoSEQ multiplex PCR; TCRdb holds only in-frame clones, not every one. The profile covers about 120,000 clones, with about four fifths appearing a single time and around 11% taken by the ten largest. This chain connects TRBV28 to TRBJ2-7; 7 bases align to TRBD2. Sequences were obtained from peripheral blood. The receptor was isolated from a man aged 60-69 years with acute or convalescent COVID-19. The CDR3 sequence is CASSPLAGAAEQYF. CDR3 nucleotides: TGTGCCAGCAGTCCCTTGGCGGGAGCGGCCGAGCAGTACTTC.